This entry lists 4 T cell receptor beta chains sequenced from one sample in a study of T-cell memory formation after mild COVID-19. TCRdb passed the 5' RACE reads through MiXCR, listing each CDR3 protein once. This table holds about 430,000 distinct CDR3 sequences, 20% to 25% found once. The source material was PBMCs or a T cell subset sorted from them (not recorded which). The receptors were gathered from an adult woman who had mild COVID-19 (a few samples of this study predate the infection). Cell type and time point are not known.

The CDR3 nucleotides are TGTGCCAGCAGCACGACAGGGTCGGCCTACAATGAGCAGTTCTTC. Protein: CASSTTGSAYNEQFF. The genes are TRBV7-3 and TRBJ2-1; 7 bases match TRBD1. Germline V gene lookup returns CDR1 SGHTA and CDR2 FQGTGA. This CDR3 has 15 amino acids. With V trimmed by 5 bases and J by 2 bases, 6 bases remained unmatched.

Remarks on this clonotype: The CDR3 does not close with the conserved phenylalanine or tryptophan, likely indicating a read error. The genes are TRBV11-2 and TRBJ1-1, with unresolved D. CDR1 and CDR2 (germline): SGHAT, FQNNGV. V was shortened by 4 bases and J by 0 bases, with 9 bases between the two germline ends. The CDR3 runs 14 residues. DNA for the CDR3: TGTGCCAGCAGCTCAAGAAGCATGAACACTGAAGCTTTCTAT. Protein sequence: CASSSRSMNTEAFY.

The V and J genes are TRBV5-4 and TRBJ2-1; 7 bases match TRBD2. The ends lost 4 bases at V and 2 bases at J; junction bases unmatched: 6. The length of the CDR3 is 15 residues. Germline V CDR1 and CDR2: SGHNT, YYREEE (reference sequence). The chain's CDR3 is CASSRSGVTYNEQFF. For the CDR3, the DNA is TGTGCCAGCAGCCGAAGCGGGGTGACCTACAATGAGCAGTTCTTC.

The table lists this clonotype with a few counts. V gene TRBV7-9 combines with J gene TRBJ2-1; 7 bases align to TRBD1. V trimming: 5 bases; J trimming: 8 bases; junction bases outside the gene matches: 9. Looked up from germline, CDR1 is SEHNR and CDR2 is FQNEAQ (reference sequence). CDR3 length: 14 residues. DNA for the CDR3: TGTGCCAGCAGCGAAAGAACAGGGACAGATGAGCAGTTCTTC. This encodes CASSERTGTDEQFF.